This T cell receptor beta chain stems from a study of blood T cell repertoires in COVID-19 (dated by TCRdb to about 2020). Study-wide context: Samples from collaborators originated in the United States, Italy and Spain and spanned both the acute and convalescent phases of COVID-19. The prospective study material was composed of cDNA or gDNA derived from T cells, B-cell-depleted T cells, or PBMCs. Deeply sampled blood TCRbeta repertoires from subjects exposed to, actively infected with, or recovered from COVID-19 were included in the dataset. The repertoires were released in a freely available public database meant as a resource for research on the immune response to SARS-CoV-2. The samples were drawn from two sources: the first 160 participants of the ongoing ImmuneRACE study, and over 1,000 subjects contributed by 6 global collaborators. Nearly every sample came with metadata listing a de-identified subject ID, COVID-19 status, age in years and sex. HLA class I and class II types, where available, came from metadata supplied by the sample provider rather than from assay-based typing.

The CDR1 and CDR2 encoded by the germline V gene (reference sequence) are MNHNY and SVGAGI. Including the terminal cysteine and phenylalanine, the CDR3 comprises 14 residues. CDR3 DNA is the only sequence kept; it has 42 bases, read in frame from the first base. Deletion took 8 bases off V and 0 bases off J, with a span of 14 bases between the germline ends. The collaborating institutions used their own protocols to collect whole blood in K2EDTA tubes. For TCRbeta analysis, collaborators shipped samples as frozen whole blood, isolated PBMCs, or DNA extracted from either of those sample types. A word on this clone: The antigen it recognizes is unknown. No base-level quality is on record; no much larger clone is a single base apart.

TCRbeta CDR3 regions were amplified from genomic DNA by means of the immunoSEQ Assay, a bias-controlled multiplex PCR. The study's processing was this. Nucleated cell counts per sample were estimated from amplification of reference gene primers within the assay. Sequence reads were collapsed and filtered to measure the absolute abundance of every unique TCRbeta CDR3 rearrangement. For each sample, productive Simpson clonality was calculated as the square root of Simpson's diversity index across productive rearrangements. This is the immuneACCESS table as TCRdb keeps it, with only in-frame sequences that have V and J called. A part of the clones is gone; compared with another copy, unresolved V genes explain less than half, and the rest is unexplained. D and trimming come from the DNA, and the V and J calls and clone size come from that table. The sample yields approximately 150,000 clones; about 83% were counted once. The ten biggest clones cover 1.6% of the sample.

The study at large found these results: The amount of clinical and demographic metadata varied by source and participant and was provided uncurated.

Input material: peripheral blood. In this chain, TRBV6-6 is recombined with TRBJ2-7; the D region possibly corresponds to TRBD2 (6 bases align). This receptor was taken from a human donor in a cohort sampled during active COVID-19. The nucleotide sequence reads TGTGCCAGCCGGGCGGCGGACTACTCCTACGAGCAGTACTTC. Protein translation: CASRAADYSYEQYF.